Shown below are 9 T cell receptor beta chains from a single sample sequenced in a study of radiotherapy plus CTLA-4 blockade in lung cancer. Sequencing used immunoSEQ multiplex PCR; TCRdb keeps in-frame clones, though not all of them. This table holds 55,000 to 65,000 clones, 70% to 85% found once. The sample here was peripheral blood, taken from a patient treated with radiotherapy plus ipilimumab. Receptor source: a human donor with non-small cell lung cancer who had a partial response to radiotherapy plus ipilimumab.

The CDR3 sequence is CAISEGGQMNTGELFF. The CDR3 DNA reads TGTGCCATCAGTGAGGGAGGGCAGATGAACACCGGGGAGCTGTTTTTT. The rearrangement links TRBV10-3 to TRBJ2-2; weak D call: TRBD2 (6 bases). Deletions cut 2 bases from V and 1 base from J, with 11 bases between. The V gene's germline CDR1 is ENHRY and CDR2 SYGVKD. The CDR3 spans 16 residues.

The chain combines TRBV19 with TRBJ1-2, with TRBD1 matching 7 bases. V lost 1 base, J lost 1 base, and 12 bases stayed unmatched. Germline assignment: CDR1 LNHDA and CDR2 SQIVND (reference sequence). This CDR3 comprises 18 residues. The CDR3 region has the DNA TGTGCCAGTAGTATAGGCACCGGGACAGCCTCAGTTAACTATGGCTACACCTTC. Translated: CASSIGTGTASVNYGYTF.

The J gene is TRBJ1-6, the V gene TRBV27; D might be TRBD1 (6 bases). The V and J ends lost 3 bases and 9 bases respectively, with 12 bases between them. CDR3 length: 14 amino acids. Germline-derived CDR1 and CDR2 are MNHEY and SMNVEV (reference sequence). This CDR3 reads CASSFRQAFSPLHF. The CDR3 DNA follows: TGTGCCAGCAGTTTTAGACAGGCGTTTTCACCCCTCCACTTT.

This clone has just a few counts. The chain is built from TRBV5-4 and TRBJ2-2; 9 bases are a match to TRBD2. J was trimmed by 5 bases and V by 0 bases; bases with no gene match: 2. Germline V CDR1 and CDR2: SGHNT, YYREEE (reference sequence). The CDR3 runs 15 residues. The DNA for the CDR3 is TGTGCCAGCAGCTTGGGAGCGGGGGGTACCGGGGAGCTGTTTTTT. This sequence encodes CASSLGAGGTGELFF.

The chain carries TRBV14 and TRBJ2-7, with no clear D. The V gene's germline CDR1 is SGHDN and CDR2 FVKESK. Trimming left V 0 bases short and J 8 bases short, with 8 bases between. CDR3 length: 12 residues. CDR3 residues: CASSQESHKQYF. CDR3 in DNA: TGTGCCAGCAGCCAAGAGAGCCATAAGCAGTACTTC. The variable domain in full, with the rest retrieved from reference TRBV14 and TRBJ2-7, is EAGVTQFPSHSVIEKGQTVTLRCDPISGHDNLYWYRRVMGKEIKFLLHFVKESKQDESGMPNNRFLAERTGGTYSTLKVQPAELEDSGVYFCASSQESHKQYFGPGTRLTVT.

The rearrangement joins TRBV5-1 to TRBJ2-7; D perhaps matches TRBD1 (6 bases). Germline-derived CDR1 and CDR2 are SGHRS and YFSETQ. CDR3 length equals 13 residues. V lost 4 bases to trimming and J lost 1 base, with 9 bases between them. CDR3 residues: CASSLDRSYEQYF. DNA of the CDR3: TGCGCCAGCAGCCTCGACAGGTCCTACGAGCAGTACTTC.

The chain combines TRBV29-1 with TRBJ1-1; D remains ambiguous. Germline V gives CDR1 SQVTM, CDR2 ANQGSEA. V gave up 4 bases and J gave up 3 bases, with 15 bases separating them. The CDR3 is 14 amino acids. This chain's CDR3 is CSVVGPPLHTEAFF. CDR3 nucleotide sequence: TGCAGCGTTGTCGGTCCCCCGTTACACACTGAAGCTTTCTTT.

The chain employs TRBV7-8 and TRBJ1-1; 10 nucleotides align to TRBD1. Germline V gene sequence: CDR1 SGHVS, CDR2 FQNEAQ. This CDR3 region has 15 residues. The ends lost 5 bases at V and 3 bases at J; junction bases unmatched: 6. CDR3 protein: CASSPTGTGDTEAFF. The DNA of the CDR3 is TGTGCCAGCAGCCCCACCGGGACAGGGGACACTGAAGCTTTCTTT. Combining the CDR3 with reference TRBV7-8 and TRBJ1-1 gives the whole variable domain GAGVSQSPRYKVAKRGQDVALRCDPISGHVSLFWYQQALGQGPEFLTYFQNEAQLDKSGLPSDRFFAERPEGSVSTLKIQRTQQEDSAVYLCASSPTGTGDTEAFFGQGTRLTVV.

This clone has more than one count but fewer than ten. V is TRBV7-3 and J is TRBJ1-4; D call uncertain. There are 12 residues in the CDR3. Trimming pared 5 bases from V and 8 bases from J, leaving 9 bases between. Germline V gene data show CDR1 as SGHTA and CDR2 as FQGTGA. CDR3 sequence reads: CASSLCGEKLFF. CDR3 nucleotide sequence: TGTGCCAGCAGCCTTTGCGGGGAAAAACTGTTTTTT.